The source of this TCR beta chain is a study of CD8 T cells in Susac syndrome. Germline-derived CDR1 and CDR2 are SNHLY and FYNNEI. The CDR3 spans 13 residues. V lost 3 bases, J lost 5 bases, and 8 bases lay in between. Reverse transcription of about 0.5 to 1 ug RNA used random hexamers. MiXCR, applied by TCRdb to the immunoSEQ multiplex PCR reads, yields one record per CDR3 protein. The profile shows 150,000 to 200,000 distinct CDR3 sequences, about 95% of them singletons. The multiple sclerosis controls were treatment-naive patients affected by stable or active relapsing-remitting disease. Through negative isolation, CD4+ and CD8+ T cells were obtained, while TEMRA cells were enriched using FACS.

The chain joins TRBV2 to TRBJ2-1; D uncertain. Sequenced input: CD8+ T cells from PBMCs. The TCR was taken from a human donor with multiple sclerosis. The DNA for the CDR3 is TGTGCCAGCAGTGAGGGGTCGAACAATGAGCAGTTCTTC. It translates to CASSEGSNNEQFF.